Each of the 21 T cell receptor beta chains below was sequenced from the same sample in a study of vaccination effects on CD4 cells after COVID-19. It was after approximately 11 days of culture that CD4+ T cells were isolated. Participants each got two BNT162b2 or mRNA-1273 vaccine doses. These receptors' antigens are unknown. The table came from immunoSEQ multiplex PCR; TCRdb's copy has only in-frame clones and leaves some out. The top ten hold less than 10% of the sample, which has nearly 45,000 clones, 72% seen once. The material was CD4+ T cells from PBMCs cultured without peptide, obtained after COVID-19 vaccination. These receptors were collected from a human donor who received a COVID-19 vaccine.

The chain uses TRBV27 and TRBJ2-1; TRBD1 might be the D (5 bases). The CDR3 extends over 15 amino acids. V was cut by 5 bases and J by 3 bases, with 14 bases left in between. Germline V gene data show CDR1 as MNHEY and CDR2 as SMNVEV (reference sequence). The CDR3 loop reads CASSPGFQGYNEQFF. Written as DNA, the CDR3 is TGTGCCAGCAGTCCCGGTTTTCAGGGCTACAATGAGCAGTTCTTC.

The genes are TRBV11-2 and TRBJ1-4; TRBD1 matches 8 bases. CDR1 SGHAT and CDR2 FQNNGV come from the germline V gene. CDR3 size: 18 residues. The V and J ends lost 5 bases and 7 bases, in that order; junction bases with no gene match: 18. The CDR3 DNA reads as TGTGCCAGCAGCCGGACTCGGACAGGGCTGGGGGTTGGTGAAAAACTGTTTTTT. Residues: CASSRTRTGLGVGEKLFF.

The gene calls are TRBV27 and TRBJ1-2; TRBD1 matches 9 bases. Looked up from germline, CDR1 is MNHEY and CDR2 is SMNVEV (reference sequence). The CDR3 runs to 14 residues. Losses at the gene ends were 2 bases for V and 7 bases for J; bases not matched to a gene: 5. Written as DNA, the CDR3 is TGTGCCAGCAGTTTAACAGGGGGCATTCCTGGCTACACCTTC. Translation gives CASSLTGGIPGYTF.

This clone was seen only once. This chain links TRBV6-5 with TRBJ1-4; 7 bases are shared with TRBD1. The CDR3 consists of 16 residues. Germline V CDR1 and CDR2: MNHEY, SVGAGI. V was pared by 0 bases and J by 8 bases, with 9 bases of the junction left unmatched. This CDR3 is CASSYSPGQLAEKLFF. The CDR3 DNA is TGTGCCAGCAGTTACTCCCCGGGACAGCTCGCGGAAAAACTGTTTTTT.

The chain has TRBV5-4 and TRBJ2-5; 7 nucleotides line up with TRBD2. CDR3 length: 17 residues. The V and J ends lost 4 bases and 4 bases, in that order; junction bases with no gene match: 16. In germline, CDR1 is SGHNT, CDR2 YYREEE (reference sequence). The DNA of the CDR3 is TGTGCCAGCAGCAAGACCTTTTCTAGCGGCGTGGGAGAGACCCAGTACTTC. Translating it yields CASSKTFSSGVGETQYF.

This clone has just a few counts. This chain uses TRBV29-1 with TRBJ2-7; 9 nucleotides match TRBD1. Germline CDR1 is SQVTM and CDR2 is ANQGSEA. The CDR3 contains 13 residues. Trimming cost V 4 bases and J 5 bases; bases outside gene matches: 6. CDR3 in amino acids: CSVALDRGDEQYF. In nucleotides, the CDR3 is TGCAGCGTTGCCCTCGACAGGGGGGACGAGCAGTACTTC.

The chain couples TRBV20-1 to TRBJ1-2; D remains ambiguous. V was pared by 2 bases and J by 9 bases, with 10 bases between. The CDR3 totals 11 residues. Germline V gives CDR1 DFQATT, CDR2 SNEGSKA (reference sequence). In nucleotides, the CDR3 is TGCAGTGCTAGAAATTCCCCGAGCTACACCTTC. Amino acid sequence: CSARNSPSYTF.

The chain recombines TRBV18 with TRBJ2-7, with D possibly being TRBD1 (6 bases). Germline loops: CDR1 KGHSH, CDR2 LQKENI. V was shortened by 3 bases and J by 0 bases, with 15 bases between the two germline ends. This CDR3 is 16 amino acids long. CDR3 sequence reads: CASSPSGGLSSYEQYF. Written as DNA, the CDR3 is TGTGCCAGCTCACCGAGTGGGGGCCTAAGCTCCTACGAGCAGTACTTC.

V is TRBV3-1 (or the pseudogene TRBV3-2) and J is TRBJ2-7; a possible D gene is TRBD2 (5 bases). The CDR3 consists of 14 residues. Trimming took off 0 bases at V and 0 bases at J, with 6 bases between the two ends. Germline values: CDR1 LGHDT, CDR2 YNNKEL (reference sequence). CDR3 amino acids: CASSQETNSYEQYF. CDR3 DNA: TGTGCCAGCAGCCAAGAGACTAACTCCTACGAGCAGTACTTC.

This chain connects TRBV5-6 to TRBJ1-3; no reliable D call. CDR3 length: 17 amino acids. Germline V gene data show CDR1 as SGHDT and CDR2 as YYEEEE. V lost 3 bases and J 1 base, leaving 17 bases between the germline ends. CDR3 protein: CASSSGQSLTSGNTIYF. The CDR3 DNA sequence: TGTGCCAGCAGCTCAGGTCAATCGCTGACTTCTGGAAACACCATATATTTT.

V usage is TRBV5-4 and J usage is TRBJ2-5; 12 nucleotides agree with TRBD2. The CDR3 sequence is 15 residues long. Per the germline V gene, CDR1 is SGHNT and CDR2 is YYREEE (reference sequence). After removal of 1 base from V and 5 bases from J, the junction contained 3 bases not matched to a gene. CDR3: CASSLPSGRVETQYF. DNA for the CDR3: TGTGCCAGCAGCTTGCCTAGCGGGAGGGTGGAGACCCAGTACTTC.

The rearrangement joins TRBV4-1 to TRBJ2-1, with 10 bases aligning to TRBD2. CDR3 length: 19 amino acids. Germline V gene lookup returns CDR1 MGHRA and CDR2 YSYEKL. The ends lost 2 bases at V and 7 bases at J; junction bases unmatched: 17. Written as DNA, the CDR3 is TGCGCCAGCAGCCAACCGGCCGGGCTAGCGGGAGATGCCAGGAATGAGCAGTTCTTC. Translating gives CASSQPAGLAGDARNEQFF.

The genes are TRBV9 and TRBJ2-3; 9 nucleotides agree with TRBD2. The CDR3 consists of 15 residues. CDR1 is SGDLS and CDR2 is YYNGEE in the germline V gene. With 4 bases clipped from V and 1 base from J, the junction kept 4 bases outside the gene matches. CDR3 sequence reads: CASSPRTSGTDTQYF. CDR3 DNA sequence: TGTGCCAGCAGCCCCCGGACTAGCGGCACAGATACGCAGTATTTT.

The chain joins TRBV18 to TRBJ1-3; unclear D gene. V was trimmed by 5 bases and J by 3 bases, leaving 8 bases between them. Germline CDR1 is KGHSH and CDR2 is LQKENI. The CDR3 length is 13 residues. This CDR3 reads CASSGRNGNTIYF. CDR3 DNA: TGTGCCAGCTCAGGACGTAATGGAAACACCATATATTTT.

In DNA form, the CDR3 reads TGCAGCGTTGTTGGGGGCATTCAAGAGACCCAGTACTTC. Protein: CSVVGGIQETQYF. The chain is built from TRBV29-1 and TRBJ2-5, with D possibly being TRBD1 (6 bases). This CDR3 has 13 amino acids. In germline, CDR1 is SQVTM, CDR2 ANQGSEA. V was trimmed by 4 bases and J by 2 bases, leaving 11 bases between them.

The CDR3: CASSPGRNYGYTF. CDR3 coding DNA: TGTGCCAGCAGCCCCGGACGGAACTATGGCTACACCTTC. V is TRBV7-9 and J is TRBJ1-2; unclear D gene. CDR1 is SEHNR, CDR2 FQNEAQ, per germline (reference sequence). The CDR3 contains 13 residues. Trimming removed 5 bases from V and 2 bases from J, with 9 bases in between. The full variable domain, its missing parts supplied by reference TRBV7-9 and TRBJ1-2, is DTGVSQNPRHKITKRGQNVTFRCDPISEHNRLYWYRQTLGQGPEFLTYFQNEAQLEKSRLLSDRFSAERPKGSFSTLEIQRTEQGDSAMYLCASSPGRNYGYTFGSGTRLTVV.

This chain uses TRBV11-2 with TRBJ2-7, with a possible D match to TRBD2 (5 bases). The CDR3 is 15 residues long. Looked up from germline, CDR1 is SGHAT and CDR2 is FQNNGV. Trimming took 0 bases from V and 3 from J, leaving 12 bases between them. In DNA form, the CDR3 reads TGTGCCAGCAGCTTAGATCCGGGGAACCTCTACGAGCAGTACTTC. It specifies CASSLDPGNLYEQYF.

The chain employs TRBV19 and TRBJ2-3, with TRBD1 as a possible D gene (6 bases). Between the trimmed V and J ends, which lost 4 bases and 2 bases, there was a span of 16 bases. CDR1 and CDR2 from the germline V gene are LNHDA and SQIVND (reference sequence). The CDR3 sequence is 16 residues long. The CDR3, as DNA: TGTGCCAGTAGTACTACCTACAGGGTATCCACAGATACGCAGTATTTT. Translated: CASSTTYRVSTDTQYF.

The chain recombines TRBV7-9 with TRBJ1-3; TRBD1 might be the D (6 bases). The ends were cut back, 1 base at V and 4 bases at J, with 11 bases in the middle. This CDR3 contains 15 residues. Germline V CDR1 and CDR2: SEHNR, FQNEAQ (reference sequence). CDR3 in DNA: TGTGCCAGCAGCTTAGTGACAGGTCAAGGAAACACCATATATTTT. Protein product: CASSLVTGQGNTIYF.

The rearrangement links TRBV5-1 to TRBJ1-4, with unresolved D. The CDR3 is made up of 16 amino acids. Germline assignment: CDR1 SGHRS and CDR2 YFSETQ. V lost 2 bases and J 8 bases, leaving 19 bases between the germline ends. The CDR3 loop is CASSLIPYQELEKLFF. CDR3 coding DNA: TGCGCCAGCAGCTTAATTCCCTATCAGGAGTTGGAAAAACTGTTTTTT.

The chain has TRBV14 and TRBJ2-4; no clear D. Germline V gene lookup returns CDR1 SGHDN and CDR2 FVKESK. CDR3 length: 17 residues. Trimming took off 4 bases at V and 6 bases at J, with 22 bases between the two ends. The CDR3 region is CASSPRSPGAYRNIQYF. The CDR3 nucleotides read TGTGCCAGCAGCCCACGTTCACCCGGTGCATATCGAAACATTCAGTACTTC.